The present TCR beta chain was sequenced within a study of identifying expanded T cells in peripheral blood. The V gene's germline CDR1 is SGHVS and CDR2 FNYEAQ. Trimming cost V 1 base and J 1 base, with 1 base left between them. The length of the CDR3 is 12 residues. Profiling relied on immunoSEQ multiplex PCR, and the TCRdb table lists in-frame clones only, not all of them. The table records 100,000 to 110,000 clones, over 70% of them present only once. This clone occurred a few times. A much larger clone sits a single nucleotide away, making a read error possible. Sequencing used blood. This rearrangement joins TRBV7-6 to TRBJ2-5; D unresolved. The TCR was taken from a person aged 18-70 years in good health. This chain's CDR3 is CASSLGQETQYF. Here the CDR3 DNA reads TGTGCCAGCAGCTTAGGCCAAGAGACCCAGTACTTC.